The next 25 T cell receptor beta chains were all read from a single sample in a study of cytomegalovirus exposure and HLA in healthy donors. Only in-frame clones appear in the TCRdb table, and some are missing; sequencing was by immunoSEQ multiplex PCR. The repertoire includes about 82,000 clones, about 92% of them detected once, and over 0.65% sits in the top ten. Sequencing was done on a sample of PBMCs. These receptors all come from a man between 18 and 35 years old in good health and CMV-seronegative.

This chain connects TRBV2 to TRBJ1-6; D unclear. Germline V lookup: CDR1 SNHLY, CDR2 FYNNEI. The CDR3 spans 17 residues. Trimming removed 6 bases at V and 9 bases at J, with 24 bases between. CDR3 coding DNA: TGTGCCAGCAGCAGACTTTCAGCCGGGATAGGTGGTTCACCCCTCCACTTT. It encodes CASSRLSAGIGGSPLHF.

The genes are TRBV19 and TRBJ2-5; TRBD1 matches at 8 bases. This CDR3 comprises 13 residues. Germline loops: CDR1 LNHDA, CDR2 SQIVND (reference sequence). The V segment lost 5 bases and the J segment 5 bases; nucleotides outside the gene matches: 4. The CDR3 bases are TGTGCCAGTAGTCGGACAGGGAGGGAGACCCAGTACTTC. This codes for CASSRTGRETQYF. Based on the CDR3 plus reference TRBV19 and TRBJ2-5, the full variable domain is DGGITQSPKYLFRKEGQNVTLSCEQNLNHDAMYWYRQDPGQGLRLIYYSQIVNDFQKGDIAEGYSVSREKKESFPLTVTSAQKNPTAFYLCASSRTGRETQYFGPGTRLLVL.

V is TRBV11-3 and J is TRBJ2-7; TRBD2 might be the D (5 bases). Germline assignment: CDR1 SGHNT and CDR2 YENEEA. The length of the CDR3 is 15 residues. Trimming shortened V by 1 base and J by 6 bases, and 16 bases separated the two germline ends. CDR3 loop: CASSLAGKGTSEQYF. The CDR3 DNA reads as TGTGCCAGCAGCTTAGCGGGGAAGGGAACCTCCGAGCAGTACTTC.

CDR3 nucleotide sequence: TGTGCTAGTGGTCTTCACAGGGAACCCCCCACCTACGAGCAGTACTTC. This codes for CASGLHREPPTYEQYF. The chain links TRBV12-5 to TRBJ2-7; the D gene is possibly TRBD1 (6 bases). Looked up from germline, CDR1 is LGHNT and CDR2 is FRNRAP. V was trimmed by 5 bases and J by 2 bases, leaving 19 bases between them. This CDR3 contains 16 residues.

V is TRBV6-5 and J is TRBJ1-1; D not certain. The germline V and J ends were trimmed by 0 bases and 0 bases, with 8 bases remaining between them. The CDR3 covers 15 residues. Germline V gene data show CDR1 as MNHEY and CDR2 as SVGAGI. DNA for the CDR3: TGTGCCAGCAGTTACTCTCCCGGGGTGAACACTGAAGCTTTCTTT. It is translated as CASSYSPGVNTEAFF.

This clone has a handful of counts. The CDR3 DNA is TGTGCCAGCAGCTTTCGAGCCGGTGTGCCCGGGGAGCTGTTTTTT. Residues: CASSFRAGVPGELFF. The V and J genes are TRBV9 and TRBJ2-2; the D is unclear. The V and J ends lost 4 bases and 6 bases respectively, with 16 bases between them. The CDR3 spans 15 residues. Germline assignment: CDR1 SGDLS and CDR2 YYNGEE.

This chain uses TRBV30 with TRBJ1-6; TRBD1 aligns across 7 bases. The germline CDR1 and CDR2 sequences are GTSNPN and SVGIG (reference sequence). V dropped 0 bases and J dropped 8; count of bases not matched to a gene: 10. The CDR3 runs 16 residues. Here the CDR3 reads CAWSVRGRGKYSPLHF. In nucleotides, the CDR3 is TGTGCCTGGAGTGTACGGGGCAGGGGGAAATATTCACCCCTCCACTTT.

The chain links TRBV4-3 to TRBJ2-7; 7 bases line up with TRBD1. Germline CDR1 reads LGHNA; CDR2 reads YSLEER. The CDR3 contains 18 residues. V shed 2 bases and J 2 bases; nucleotides not matched to a gene: 15. The CDR3 sequence is CASSQNLQGVAAPYEQYF. Written as DNA, the CDR3 is TGCGCCAGCAGCCAAAACCTCCAGGGGGTAGCTGCCCCCTACGAGCAGTACTTC.

This chain uses TRBV7-9 with TRBJ1-5; unclear D gene. The CDR3 is 13 amino acids. Germline CDR1 SEHNR, CDR2 FQNEAQ (reference sequence). V was clipped by 1 base and J by 5 bases, with 6 bases between them. The CDR3 DNA reads TGTGCCAGCAGCTTAGACAGAGATCAGCCCCAGCATTTT. Amino acid sequence: CASSLDRDQPQHF.

V usage is TRBV29-1 and J usage is TRBJ2-1; 10 bases align to TRBD1. Per germline, CDR1 SQVTM and CDR2 ANQGSEA. The ends lost 5 bases at V and 8 bases at J; junction bases unmatched: 6. This CDR3 has 13 amino acids. The CDR3 nucleotides read TGCAGCGTTCGGACAGGGGGTATCGATGAGCAGTTCTTC. Protein: CSVRTGGIDEQFF.

The gene calls are TRBV5-4 and TRBJ1-4; 8 bases are a match to TRBD1. In germline, CDR1 is SGHNT, CDR2 YYREEE (reference sequence). This CDR3 is built from 14 residues. Losses at the gene ends were 4 bases for V and 8 bases for J; bases not matched to a gene: 7. In DNA form, the CDR3 reads TGTGCCAGCAGCCTGGGGACAGGCGACGAAAAACTGTTTTTT. Its translation is CASSLGTGDEKLFF. Drawing the rest from reference TRBV5-4 and TRBJ1-4, the complete variable domain is ETGVTQSPTHLIKTRGQQVTLRCSSQSGHNTVSWYQQALGQGPQFIFQYYREEENGRGNFPPRFSGLQFPNYSSELNVNALELDDSALYLCASSLGTGDEKLFFGSGTQLSVL.

Here the CDR3 reads CASSQDTGAEREKLFF. DNA for the CDR3: TGTGCCAGCAGCCAAGATACAGGGGCCGAGCGTGAAAAACTGTTTTTT. The V and J genes are TRBV4-2 and TRBJ1-4; 7 bases agree with TRBD1. The V gene end was trimmed by 0 bases and the J gene end by 7 bases; junction bases not matched to a gene: 8. The germline gives CDR1 LGHNA, CDR2 YNFKEQ. This CDR3 contains 16 residues.

The V call is TRBV7-2, the J call TRBJ1-2; D is possibly TRBD1 (6 bases). CDR1 is SGHTA and CDR2 is FQGNSA in the germline V gene. Between the trimmed V and J ends, which lost 1 base and 8 bases, there was a span of 11 bases. This CDR3 is built from 13 residues. The CDR3 coding sequence is TGTGCCAGCAGCTTAGTACAGGGCGAGGGCTACACCTTC. Its protein product is CASSLVQGEGYTF.

The gene calls are TRBV25-1 and TRBJ1-2; D might be TRBD1 (6 bases). Trimming pared 4 bases from V and 3 bases from J, leaving 15 bases between. The V gene's germline CDR1 is MGHDK and CDR2 SYGVNS. The CDR3 contains 15 residues. The CDR3 here is CASSGETGTHYGYTF. DNA of the CDR3: TGTGCCAGCAGTGGCGAGACAGGAACACACTATGGCTACACCTTC.

This clone has just one count. This chain joins TRBV27 and TRBJ1-1; no firm D call. The CDR3 is made up of 14 amino acids. Trimming removed 0 bases at V and 4 bases at J, with 9 bases between. CDR1 is MNHEY and CDR2 is SMNVEV in the germline V gene (reference sequence). CDR3 in DNA: TGTGCCAGCAGTTTATCGTGGCCAACCACTGAAGCTTTCTTT. Translated, it gives CASSLSWPTTEAFF.

CDR3 DNA sequence: TGTGCCAGCAGCCCGGAGCGGCCCACGTTCCACACTGAAGCTTTCTTT. Residues: CASSPERPTFHTEAFF. The V and J genes are TRBV5-4 and TRBJ1-1; no reliable D call. With 4 bases removed from V and 3 bases from J, the gap between germline ends came to 19 bases. The germline CDR1 and CDR2 sequences are SGHNT and YYREEE (reference sequence). The CDR3 is 16 residues long.

The chain recombines TRBV7-3 with TRBJ2-5; 8 bases are shared with TRBD2. This CDR3 is 15 amino acids long. V dropped 2 bases and J dropped 3; count of bases not matched to a gene: 5. In germline, CDR1 is SGHTA, CDR2 FQGTGA. CDR3 region: CASSLGPGLEETQYF. The CDR3 DNA follows: TGTGCCAGCAGCTTAGGACCGGGACTAGAAGAGACCCAGTACTTC.

The V gene is TRBV6-1, the J gene TRBJ2-7, with TRBD1 as a possible D gene (6 bases). V gave up 3 bases and J gave up 3 bases, with 27 bases separating them. The length of the CDR3 is 19 residues. The germline gives CDR1 MNHNS, CDR2 SASEGT. The CDR3 loop is CASSDFVGTRGWGYYEQYF. Here the CDR3 DNA reads TGTGCCAGCAGTGATTTCGTCGGGACAAGGGGTTGGGGTTACTACGAGCAGTACTTC.

This clone appeared a single time. The chain couples TRBV5-6 to TRBJ2-3, with 9 nucleotides matching TRBD2. V lost 5 bases, J lost 4 bases, and 5 bases stayed unmatched. In germline, CDR1 is SGHDT, CDR2 YYEEEE. This CDR3 has 14 residues. CDR3 amino acids: CASRSSGEADTQYF. The CDR3 nucleotides are TGTGCCAGCAGATCTAGCGGGGAGGCAGATACGCAGTATTTT. Drawing the rest from reference TRBV5-6 and TRBJ2-3, the complete variable domain is DAGVTQSPTHLIKTRGQQVTLRCSPKSGHDTVSWYQQALGQGPQFIFQYYEEEERQRGNFPDRFSGHQFPNYSSELNVNALLLGDSALYLCASRSSGEADTQYFGPGTRLTVL.

The rearrangement uses TRBV5-8 and TRBJ2-5; TRBD1 matches 7 bases. CDR1 and CDR2 from the germline V gene are SGHTS and YDEGEE. This CDR3 comprises 14 residues. Trimming removed 3 bases from V and 6 bases from J; junction bases left unmatched: 8. The CDR3 DNA is TGTGCCAGCAGCTCACAGACAGGGCGGCAGACCCAGTACTTC. Encoded protein: CASSSQTGRQTQYF.

This clone was picked up one time. The chain uses TRBV25-1 and TRBJ2-1; TRBD1 agrees at 7 bases. CDR1 MGHDK and CDR2 SYGVNS come from the germline V gene. The CDR3 has 15 residues. Trimming took 4 bases from V and 0 from J; bases not matched to a gene: 3. The CDR3 DNA sequence: TGTGCCAGCAGTGGAGCAGGGGGCTCCTACAATGAGCAGTTCTTC. This codes for CASSGAGGSYNEQFF.

The rearrangement links TRBV19 to TRBJ1-5, with D maybe TRBD1 (5 bases). The CDR3 runs 16 residues. Trimming left V 3 bases short and J 2 bases short, with 14 bases between. The germline gives CDR1 LNHDA, CDR2 SQIVND (reference sequence). The chain's CDR3 is CASSIGGSAGNQPQHF. The CDR3 bases are TGTGCCAGTAGTATCGGGGGATCGGCAGGCAATCAGCCCCAGCATTTT. Full variable domain (remainder filled in from reference TRBV19 and TRBJ1-5): DGGITQSPKYLFRKEGQNVTLSCEQNLNHDAMYWYRQDPGQGLRLIYYSQIVNDFQKGDIAEGYSVSREKKESFPLTVTSAQKNPTAFYLCASSIGGSAGNQPQHFGDGTRLSIL.

The CDR3 DNA is TGTGCCAGCAGTGAAGGGACAGGCCAGAGGGAGCAGTACTTC. Translation gives CASSEGTGQREQYF. The genes are TRBV6-1 and TRBJ2-7; 7 nucleotides agree with TRBD1. CDR1 and CDR2 from the germline V gene are MNHNS and SASEGT. With V trimmed by 1 base and J by 7 bases, 7 bases remained unmatched. The CDR3 has 14 residues.

The J gene is TRBJ2-5, the V gene TRBV7-9; D might be TRBD2 (6 bases). The V end was cut by 3 bases, the J end by 1 base, with 9 bases between. Germline V gene data show CDR1 as SEHNR and CDR2 as FQNEAQ (reference sequence). CDR3 length: 14 residues. The CDR3 sequence is CASSLLGGQETQYF. The CDR3 DNA follows: TGTGCCAGCAGCTTGTTGGGGGGCCAAGAGACCCAGTACTTC.

This chain uses TRBV5-4 with TRBJ2-7; 7 nucleotides match TRBD1. Germline lookup yields CDR1 SGHNT and CDR2 YYREEE (reference sequence). Trimming cost V 3 bases and J 0 bases; bases outside gene matches: 0. The CDR3 has 13 amino acids. The CDR3 DNA reads as TGTGCCAGCAGCTGGGACAGCTCCTACGAGCAGTACTTC. Translating gives CASSWDSSYEQYF.